This TCR beta chain was recovered during a study of T cell responses to AZD1222 COVID-19 vaccine. The overall study: Second-dose timings of about 4 or about 12 weeks were pooled.

There are 15 residues in the CDR3. CDR1 is MNHEY, CDR2 SMNVEV, per germline (reference sequence). V shed 2 bases, J shed 8 bases, and the junction held 6 bases outside the gene matches. Findings and limits, study-wide: Only a handful of AZD1222 recipients tested seropositive at baseline.

On this clone: Antigen specificity is unknown.

Produced via immunoSEQ multiplex PCR; TCRdb's table is partial and in-frame only. The sample records over 65,000 clones, 70% to 90% being singletons. This TCR was sampled from an adult in good health. The sequencing here drew on peripheral blood, taken on day 0 of AZD1222 vaccination. The J gene is TRBJ1-4, the V gene TRBV27; the match to TRBD1 covers 9 bases. CDR3 DNA sequence: TGTGCCAGCAGTTTAACCGGGACAGGGAGAGAAAAACTGTTTTTT. It encodes CASSLTGTGREKLFF.